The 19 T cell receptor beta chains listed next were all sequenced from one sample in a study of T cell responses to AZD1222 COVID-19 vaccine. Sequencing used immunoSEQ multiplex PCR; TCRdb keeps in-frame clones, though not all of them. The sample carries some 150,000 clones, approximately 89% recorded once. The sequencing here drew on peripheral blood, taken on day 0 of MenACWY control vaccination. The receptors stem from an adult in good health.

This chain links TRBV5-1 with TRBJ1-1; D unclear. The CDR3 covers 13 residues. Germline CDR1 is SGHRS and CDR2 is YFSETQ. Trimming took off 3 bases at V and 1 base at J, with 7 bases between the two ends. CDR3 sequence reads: CASSSTKNTEAFF. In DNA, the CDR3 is TGCGCCAGCAGCTCCACCAAGAACACTGAAGCTTTCTTT.

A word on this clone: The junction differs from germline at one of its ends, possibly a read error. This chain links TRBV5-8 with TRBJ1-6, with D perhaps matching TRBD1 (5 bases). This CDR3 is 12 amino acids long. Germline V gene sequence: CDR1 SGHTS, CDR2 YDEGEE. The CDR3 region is CASSLVEGTAGF. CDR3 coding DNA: TGTGCCAGCAGCTTGGTGGAGGGGACGGCCGGGTTT. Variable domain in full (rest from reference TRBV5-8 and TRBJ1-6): EAGVTQSPTHLIKTRGQQATLRCSPISGHTSVYWYQQALGLGLQFLLWYDEGEERNRGNFPPRFSGRQFPNYSSELNVNALELEDSALYLCASSLVEGTAGFGNGTRLTVT.

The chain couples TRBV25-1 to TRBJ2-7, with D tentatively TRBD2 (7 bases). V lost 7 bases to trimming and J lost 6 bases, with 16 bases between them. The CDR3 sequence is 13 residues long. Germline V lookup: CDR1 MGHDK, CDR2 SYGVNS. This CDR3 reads CASNAGARGEQYF. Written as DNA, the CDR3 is TGTGCCAGCAACGCGGGGGCTAGGGGCGAGCAGTACTTC.

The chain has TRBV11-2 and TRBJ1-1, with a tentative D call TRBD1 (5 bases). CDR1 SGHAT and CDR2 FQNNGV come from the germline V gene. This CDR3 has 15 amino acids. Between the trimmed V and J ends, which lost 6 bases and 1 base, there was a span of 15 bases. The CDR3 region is CASRRPAGRNTEAFF. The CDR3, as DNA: TGTGCCAGCAGACGTCCTGCAGGGAGGAACACTGAAGCTTTCTTT.

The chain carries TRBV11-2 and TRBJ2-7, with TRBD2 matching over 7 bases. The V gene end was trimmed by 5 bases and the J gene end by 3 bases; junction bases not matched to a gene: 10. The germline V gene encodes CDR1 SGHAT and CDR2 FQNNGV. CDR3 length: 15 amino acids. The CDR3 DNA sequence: TGTGCCAGCAGCCCTATCGGGGACTACCTCTACGAGCAGTACTTC. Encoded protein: CASSPIGDYLYEQYF.

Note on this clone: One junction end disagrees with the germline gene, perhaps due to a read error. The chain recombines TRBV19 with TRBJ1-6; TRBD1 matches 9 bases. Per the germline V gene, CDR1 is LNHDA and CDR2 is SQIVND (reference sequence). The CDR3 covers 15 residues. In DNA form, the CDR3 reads TGTGCCAGTAGGGTCCTAGGGACAGGGAATTCGCCCCTCCACTTT. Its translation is CASRVLGTGNSPLHF.

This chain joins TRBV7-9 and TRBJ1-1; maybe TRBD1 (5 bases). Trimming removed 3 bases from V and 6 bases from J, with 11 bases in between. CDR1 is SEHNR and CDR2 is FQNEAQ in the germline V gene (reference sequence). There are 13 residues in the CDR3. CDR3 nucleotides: TGTGCCAGCAGCTTTCAGGGAATACCTGAAGCTTTCTTT. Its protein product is CASSFQGIPEAFF. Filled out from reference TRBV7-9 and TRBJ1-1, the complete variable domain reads DTGVSQNPRHKITKRGQNVTFRCDPISEHNRLYWYRQTLGQGPEFLTYFQNEAQLEKSRLLSDRFSAERPKGSFSTLEIQRTEQGDSAMYLCASSFQGIPEAFFGQGTRLTVV.

CDR3 in amino acids: CASRGGVIYEQYF. The DNA for the CDR3 is TGTGCCAGCCGCGGGGGGGTTATCTACGAGCAGTACTTC. The rearrangement joins TRBV28 to TRBJ2-7; 9 bases fit TRBD2. V lost 8 bases to trimming and J lost 3 bases; unmatched junction nucleotides: 5. This CDR3 contains 13 residues. Looked up from germline, CDR1 is MDHEN and CDR2 is SYDVKM.

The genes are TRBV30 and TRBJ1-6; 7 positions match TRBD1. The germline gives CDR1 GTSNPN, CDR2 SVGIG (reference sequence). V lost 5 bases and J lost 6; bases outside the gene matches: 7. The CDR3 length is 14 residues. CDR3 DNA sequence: TGTGCCTGGCAACAGGGGATGCGTAATTCACCCCTCCACTTT. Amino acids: CAWQQGMRNSPLHF.

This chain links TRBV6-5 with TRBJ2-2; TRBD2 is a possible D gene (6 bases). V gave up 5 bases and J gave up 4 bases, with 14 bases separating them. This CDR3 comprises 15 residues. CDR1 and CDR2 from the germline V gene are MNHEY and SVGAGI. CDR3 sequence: CASSSLTSRTGELFF. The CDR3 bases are TGTGCCAGCAGTAGTTTAACTAGCCGCACCGGGGAGCTGTTTTTT.

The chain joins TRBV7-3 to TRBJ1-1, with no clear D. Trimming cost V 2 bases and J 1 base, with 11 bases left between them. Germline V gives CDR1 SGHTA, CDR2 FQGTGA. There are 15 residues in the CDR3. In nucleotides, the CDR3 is TGTGCCAGCAGCTTAGAAGACGGGAGGAACACTGAAGCTTTCTTT. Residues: CASSLEDGRNTEAFF. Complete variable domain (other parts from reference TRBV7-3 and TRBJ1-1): GAGVSQTPSNKVTEKGKYVELRCDPISGHTALYWYRQSLGQGPEFLIYFQGTGAADDSGLPNDRFFAVRPEGSVSTLKIQRTERGDSAVYLCASSLEDGRNTEAFFGQGTRLTVV.

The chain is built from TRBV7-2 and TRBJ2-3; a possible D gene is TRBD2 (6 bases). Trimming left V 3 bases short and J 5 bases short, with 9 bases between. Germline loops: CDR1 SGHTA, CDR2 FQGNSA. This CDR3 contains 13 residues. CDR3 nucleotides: TGTGCCAGCAGCTTCGGGGGTAAAGATACGCAGTATTTT. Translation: CASSFGGKDTQYF.

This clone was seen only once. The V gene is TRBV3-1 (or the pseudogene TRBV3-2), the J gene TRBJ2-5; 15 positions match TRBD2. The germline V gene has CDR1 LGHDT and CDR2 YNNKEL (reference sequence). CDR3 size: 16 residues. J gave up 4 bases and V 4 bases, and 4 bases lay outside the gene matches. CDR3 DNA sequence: TGTGCCAGCAGCCCTCGGACTAGCGGGAGGGGAGAGACCCAGTACTTC. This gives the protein CASSPRTSGRGETQYF.

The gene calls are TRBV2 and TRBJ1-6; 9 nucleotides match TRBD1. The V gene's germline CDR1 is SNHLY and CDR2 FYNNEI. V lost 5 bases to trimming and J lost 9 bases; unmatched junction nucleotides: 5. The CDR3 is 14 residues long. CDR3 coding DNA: TGTGCCAGCAGTCCGACAGGGGGGCGTTCACCCCTCCACTTT. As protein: CASSPTGGRSPLHF.

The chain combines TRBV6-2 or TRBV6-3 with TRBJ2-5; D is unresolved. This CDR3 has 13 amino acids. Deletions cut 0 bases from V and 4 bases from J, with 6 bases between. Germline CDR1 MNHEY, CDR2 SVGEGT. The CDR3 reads CASSYSPTETQYF. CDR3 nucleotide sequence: TGTGCCAGCAGTTACTCCCCGACAGAGACCCAGTACTTC.

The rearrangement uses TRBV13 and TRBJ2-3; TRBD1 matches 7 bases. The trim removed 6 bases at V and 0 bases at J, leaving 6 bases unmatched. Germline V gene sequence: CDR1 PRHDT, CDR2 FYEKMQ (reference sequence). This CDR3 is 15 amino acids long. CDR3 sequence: CASSVDRSSTDTQYF. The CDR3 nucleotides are TGTGCCAGCAGTGTGGACAGGTCTAGCACAGATACGCAGTATTTT.

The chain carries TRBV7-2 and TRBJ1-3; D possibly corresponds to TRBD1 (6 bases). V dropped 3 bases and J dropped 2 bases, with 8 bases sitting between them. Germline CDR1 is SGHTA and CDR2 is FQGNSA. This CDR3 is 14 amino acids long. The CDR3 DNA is TGTGCCAGCAGCTTCCAGGGGACTGGAAACACCATATATTTT. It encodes CASSFQGTGNTIYF.

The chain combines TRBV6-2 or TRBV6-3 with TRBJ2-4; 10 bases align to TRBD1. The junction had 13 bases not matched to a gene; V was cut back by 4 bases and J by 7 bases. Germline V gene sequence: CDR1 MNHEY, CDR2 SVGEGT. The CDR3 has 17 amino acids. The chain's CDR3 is CASSLDLNRDRGNIQYF. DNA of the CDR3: TGTGCCAGCAGTTTGGATTTAAATCGGGACAGGGGCAACATTCAGTACTTC.

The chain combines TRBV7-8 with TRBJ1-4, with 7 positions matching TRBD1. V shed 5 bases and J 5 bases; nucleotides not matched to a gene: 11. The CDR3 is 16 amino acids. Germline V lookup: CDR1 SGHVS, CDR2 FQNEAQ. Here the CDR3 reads CASSEPHRGGNEKLFF. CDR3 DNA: TGTGCCAGCAGCGAACCTCACAGGGGAGGAAATGAAAAACTGTTTTTT.